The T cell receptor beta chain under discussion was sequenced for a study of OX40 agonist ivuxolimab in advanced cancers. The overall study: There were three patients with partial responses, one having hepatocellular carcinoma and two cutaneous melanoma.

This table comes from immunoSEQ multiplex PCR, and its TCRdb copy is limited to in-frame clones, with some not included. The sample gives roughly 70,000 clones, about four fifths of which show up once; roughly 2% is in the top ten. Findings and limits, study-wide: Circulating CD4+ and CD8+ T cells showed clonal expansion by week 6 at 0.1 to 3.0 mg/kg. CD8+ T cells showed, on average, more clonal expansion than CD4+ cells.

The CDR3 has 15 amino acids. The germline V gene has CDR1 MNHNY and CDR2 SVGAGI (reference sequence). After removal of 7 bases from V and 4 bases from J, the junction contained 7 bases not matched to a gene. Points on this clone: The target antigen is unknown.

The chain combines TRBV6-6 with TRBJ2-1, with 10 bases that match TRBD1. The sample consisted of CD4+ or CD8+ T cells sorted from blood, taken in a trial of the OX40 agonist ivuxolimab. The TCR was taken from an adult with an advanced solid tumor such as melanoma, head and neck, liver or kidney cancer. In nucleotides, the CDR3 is TGTGCCAGCAACAAGGGGACAGGGGCGTACAATGAGCAGTTCTTC. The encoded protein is CASNKGTGAYNEQFF.